This T cell receptor beta chain was sequenced for a study of beta chain features in type 1 diabetes. This clone has just a few counts. Every bit of the isolated RNA underwent reverse transcription, so sequencing read expressed TCRB transcripts. Profiled with immunoSEQ multiplex PCR; TCRdb holds only in-frame clones, not every one. This sample has under 550,000 clones, with 11% found just once. The CDR3 covers 15 residues. Losses at the gene ends were 4 bases for V and 6 bases for J; bases not matched to a gene: 6. Per the germline V gene, CDR1 is SEHNR and CDR2 is FQNEAQ (reference sequence). This chain links TRBV7-9 with TRBJ2-1; 10 positions agree with TRBD2. The source is a woman aged 18 to 35 in good health. Material for sequencing was naive CD4+ T cells from blood. The CDR3 here is CASSSTSGASNEQFF. The CDR3 region has the DNA TGTGCCAGCAGCTCCACTAGCGGGGCCTCCAATGAGCAGTTCTTC.